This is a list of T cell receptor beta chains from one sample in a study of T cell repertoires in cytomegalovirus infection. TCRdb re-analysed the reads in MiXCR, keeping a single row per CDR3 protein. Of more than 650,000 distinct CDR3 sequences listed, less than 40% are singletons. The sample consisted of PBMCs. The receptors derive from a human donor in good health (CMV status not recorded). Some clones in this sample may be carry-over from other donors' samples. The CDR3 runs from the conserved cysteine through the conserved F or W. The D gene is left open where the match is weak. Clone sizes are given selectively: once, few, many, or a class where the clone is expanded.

cdr3_nt: TGTGCCAGCAGCTTGGACAGCCACTCTGGAAACACCATATATTTT
cdr3_aa: CASSLDSHSGNTIYF
j_call: TRBJ1-3
d_call: -
v_call: TRBV5-5
clone_size: -

cdr3_nt: TGTGCCAGCAGTTACGCCCCAGGCAAAAACATTCAGTACTTC
cdr3_aa: CASSYAPGKNIQYF
j_call: TRBJ2-4
d_call: -
v_call: TRBV6-6
clone_size: -

cdr3_nt: TGTGCCACCAGTGACGTCGGGGCGGGAGGGTTCACAGATACGCAGTATTTT
cdr3_aa: CATSDVGAGGFTDTQYF
j_call: TRBJ2-3
d_call: TRBD2
v_call: TRBV24-1
clone_size: -

cdr3_nt: TGCAGCGTTGTCTCAGGCTCCTACGAGCAGTACTTC
cdr3_aa: CSVVSGSYEQYF
j_call: TRBJ2-7
d_call: -
v_call: TRBV29-1
clone_size: -

cdr3_nt: TGTGCCAGCAGTGAATGGATGGGAAGTGAAAAACTGTTTTTT
cdr3_aa: CASSEWMGSEKLFF
j_call: TRBJ1-4
d_call: -
v_call: TRBV2
clone_size: -

cdr3_nt: TGTGCCATCTGGACTAGGGATAACAATGAGCAGTTCTTC
cdr3_aa: CAIWTRDNNEQFF
j_call: TRBJ2-1
d_call: TRBD2
v_call: TRBV2
clone_size: -

cdr3_nt: TGTGCCAAGGGACTAGCGGTAGACAATGAGCAGTTCTTC
cdr3_aa: CAKGLAVDNEQFF
j_call: TRBJ2-1
d_call: TRBD2
v_call: TRBV2
clone_size: -

cdr3_nt: TGTGCCAGCAGTTACTTCGGGGTCCCCCCGAAGGAGCTGTTTTTT
cdr3_aa: CASSYFGVPPKELFF
j_call: TRBJ2-2
d_call: -
v_call: TRBV6-6
clone_size: -

cdr3_nt: TGTGCCAGCAAAGCCTGGACTAGCGGGAGCGGTAGTGAGCAGTTCTTC
cdr3_aa: CASKAWTSGSGSEQFF
j_call: TRBJ2-1
d_call: TRBD2
v_call: TRBV2
clone_size: once

cdr3_nt: TGTGCCAGCAGCTTAATAGGGGATATCACCGCGGAGCTGTTTTTT
cdr3_aa: CASSLIGDITAELFF
j_call: TRBJ2-2
d_call: -
v_call: TRBV11-2
clone_size: few

cdr3_nt: TGTGCCAGCAGATCCGGCGGAGGGGAGCAGTTCTTC
cdr3_aa: CASRSGGGEQFF
j_call: TRBJ2-1
d_call: -
v_call: TRBV5-4
clone_size: -

cdr3_nt: TGTGCCAGCATTCGGCTCTTAGCGGAAAAGGAGACCCAGTACTTC
cdr3_aa: CASIRLLAEKETQYF
j_call: TRBJ2-5
d_call: -
v_call: TRBV2
clone_size: -

cdr3_nt: TGTGCCAGCAGTACACCATCTCGTGAGACCCAGTACTTC
cdr3_aa: CASSTPSRETQYF
j_call: TRBJ2-5
d_call: -
v_call: TRBV12-3/TRBV12-4
clone_size: few

cdr3_nt: TGTGCCAGCAGCTATCGTAACTATGGCTACACCTTC
cdr3_aa: CASSYRNYGYTF
j_call: TRBJ1-2
d_call: -
v_call: TRBV7-2
clone_size: -

cdr3_nt: TGTGCCAGCAGTGAAATGGGACAGCGGCGATCCACCATATATTTT
cdr3_aa: CASSEMGQRRSTIYF
j_call: TRBJ1-3
d_call: TRBD1
v_call: TRBV2
clone_size: few

cdr3_nt: TGTGCCAGCAGTGAATTCGGTAGCGGGAGCGTGGCCTACAATGAGCAGTTCTTC
cdr3_aa: CASSEFGSGSVAYNEQFF
j_call: TRBJ2-1
d_call: TRBD2
v_call: TRBV25-1
clone_size: -

cdr3_nt: TGTGCCAGCACCTACACAGGGGGCGATGGCTACACCTTC
cdr3_aa: CASTYTGGDGYTF
j_call: TRBJ1-2
d_call: TRBD1
v_call: TRBV28
clone_size: few

cdr3_nt: TGCGCCAGCAGCCTAGGAATGGGCACTGAAGCTTTCTTT
cdr3_aa: CASSLGMGTEAFF
j_call: TRBJ1-1
d_call: -
v_call: TRBV10-2
clone_size: few

cdr3_nt: TGTGCCAGCAGTTTTTCTCGGTCAGGGAACACCGGGGAGCTGTTTTTT
cdr3_aa: CASSFSRSGNTGELFF
j_call: TRBJ2-2
d_call: -
v_call: TRBV12-3/TRBV12-4
clone_size: -

cdr3_nt: TGTGCCAGCAGCCGAGCCATGAGCAATCAGCCCCAGCATTTT
cdr3_aa: CASSRAMSNQPQHF
j_call: TRBJ1-5
d_call: -
v_call: TRBV7-9
clone_size: few

cdr3_nt: TGTGCCAGCAGCAAGGGCGGGGGCCTTGAGCAGTTCTTC
cdr3_aa: CASSKGGGLEQFF
j_call: TRBJ2-1
d_call: -
v_call: TRBV7-2
clone_size: -

cdr3_nt: TGTGCCAGCAGCCAAGACAGGGTAACTGAAGCTTTCTTT
cdr3_aa: CASSQDRVTEAFF
j_call: TRBJ1-1
d_call: -
v_call: TRBV14
clone_size: -

cdr3_nt: TGTGCCAGCAGTTACGCTAATGAGCAGTTCTTC
cdr3_aa: CASSYANEQFF
j_call: TRBJ2-1
d_call: -
v_call: TRBV28
clone_size: -

cdr3_nt: TGTGCCAGCAGTGGGACTAGCGGGAGGGCCTCCACAGATACGCAGTATTTT
cdr3_aa: CASSGTSGRASTDTQYF
j_call: TRBJ2-3
d_call: TRBD2
v_call: TRBV12-3/TRBV12-4
clone_size: -

cdr3_nt: TGTGCCAGCAGCCGGACTAGCGGTACATACAATGAGCAGTTCTTC
cdr3_aa: CASSRTSGTYNEQFF
j_call: TRBJ2-1
d_call: TRBD2
v_call: TRBV14
clone_size: few

cdr3_nt: TGTGCCAGCAGCTTGACGCCTTCCCACTATGGCTACACCTTC
cdr3_aa: CASSLTPSHYGYTF
j_call: TRBJ1-2
d_call: -
v_call: TRBV5-5
clone_size: -

cdr3_nt: TGTGCCAGCAGCAGGCGGTCGGGACAGGCCTACGAGCAGTACTTC
cdr3_aa: CASSRRSGQAYEQYF
j_call: TRBJ2-7
d_call: TRBD1
v_call: TRBV7-6
clone_size: many

cdr3_nt: TGCAGTGCTAGGTCTAGCGGGAGGGCCAATGAGCAGTTCTTC
cdr3_aa: CSARSSGRANEQFF
j_call: TRBJ2-1
d_call: TRBD2
v_call: TRBV20-1
clone_size: -

cdr3_nt: TGTGCCAGCATACCAGGGGGCACGGGCTATGGCTACACCTTC
cdr3_aa: CASIPGGTGYGYTF
j_call: TRBJ1-2
d_call: TRBD1
v_call: TRBV2
clone_size: -

cdr3_nt: TGTGCCAGCAGCCCATTAGGCCTTGGGGGCACTGAAGCTTTCTTT
cdr3_aa: CASSPLGLGGTEAFF
j_call: TRBJ1-1
d_call: -
v_call: TRBV7-9
clone_size: -

cdr3_nt: TGCAGTGCAAAAGGACGGGCAACTAATGAAAAACTGTTTTTT
cdr3_aa: CSAKGRATNEKLFF
j_call: TRBJ1-4
d_call: -
v_call: TRBV20-1
clone_size: -

cdr3_nt: TGTGCCAGCAGTTCCGGGAACCTCGTGGAGACCCAGTACTTC
cdr3_aa: CASSSGNLVETQYF
j_call: TRBJ2-5
d_call: -
v_call: TRBV6-6
clone_size: few

cdr3_nt: TGTGCCAGCTCCGTCGGGGCTGGCAATCAGCCCCAGCATTTT
cdr3_aa: CASSVGAGNQPQHF
j_call: TRBJ1-5
d_call: -
v_call: TRBV9
clone_size: -

cdr3_nt: TGTGCCAGTATTCTGACAGGGGTGAGCACTGAAGCTTTCTTT
cdr3_aa: CASILTGVSTEAFF
j_call: TRBJ1-1
d_call: TRBD1
v_call: TRBV19
clone_size: -

cdr3_nt: TGTGCCAGCAGGGGGGGACGCGGCAATCAGCCCCAGCATTTT
cdr3_aa: CASRGGRGNQPQHF
j_call: TRBJ1-5
d_call: -
v_call: TRBV2
clone_size: -

cdr3_nt: TGTGCCAGCAGGAAGACAGGGGAGGCTGGAAACTCCATATATTTT
cdr3_aa: CASRKTGEAGNSIYF
j_call: TRBJ1-3
d_call: TRBD1
v_call: TRBV5-6
clone_size: -

cdr3_nt: TGTGCCAGTAGTACGACTTGGGTCAATGAGCAGTTCTTC
cdr3_aa: CASSTTWVNEQFF
j_call: TRBJ2-1
d_call: -
v_call: TRBV19
clone_size: -